One and the same sample provided the 18 T cell receptor beta chains below, sequenced in a study of blood T cells in healthy people across ages. Alongside a J-beta primer mix, a sample-barcoded 5' primer served in a second PCR lasting about 7 to 12 cycles. TCRdb reanalysed the 5' RACE reads using MiXCR and keeps one entry per CDR3 protein. The data show around 710,000 distinct CDR3 sequences, roughly 45% seen once. The sample taken for sequencing was blood. These receptors all stem from a woman aged 55-69 years in good health.

The J gene is TRBJ2-1, the V gene TRBV30; the D is unclear. The CDR3 runs 11 residues. Trimming cost V 8 bases and J 0 bases, with 5 bases left between them. CDR1 and CDR2 (germline): GTSNPN, SVGIG (reference sequence). CDR3: CAEASYNEQFF. CDR3 in DNA: TGTGCCGAGGCCTCCTACAATGAGCAGTTCTTC.

Of note for this clonotype: The junction departs from germline at one end; a sequencing error may be responsible. The chain employs TRBV5-1 and TRBJ2-1; 8 bases are shared with TRBD2. Germline V gene data show CDR1 as SGHRS and CDR2 as YFSETQ. This CDR3 has 16 amino acids. CDR3 in amino acids: CASNLGAGGSYNEQFF. CDR3 DNA sequence: TGCGCCAGCAACTTGGGTGCGGGGGGCTCCTACAATGAGCAGTTCTTC.

The V gene is TRBV4-3, the J gene TRBJ2-7; 8 positions match TRBD2. The CDR3 consists of 18 residues. CDR1 is LGHNA and CDR2 is YSLEER in the germline V gene. J gave up 1 base and V 3 bases, and 14 bases lay outside the gene matches. The CDR3 DNA is TGCGCCAGCAGCCATGACCGGGGTGAGCGGGAGCTTTCCTACGAGCAGTACTTC. This encodes CASSHDRGERELSYEQYF.

This clonotype was observed a handful of times. The J gene is TRBJ1-4, the V gene TRBV7-2, with 8 bases that match TRBD1. CDR1 SGHTA and CDR2 FQGNSA come from the germline V gene. V was clipped by 3 bases and J by 7 bases; unmatched bases: 10. The CDR3 loop spans 16 amino acids. DNA for the CDR3: TGTGCCAGCAGCTTCTATCCCCAGGGGGCGGCTGAAAAACTGTTTTTT. Its translation: CASSFYPQGAAEKLFF.

This chain links TRBV28 with TRBJ2-5; a possible D gene is TRBD2 (7 bases). The J call is in doubt because the DNA end fits TRBJ2-7 better. The CDR3 contains 13 residues. Germline V gene sequence: CDR1 MDHEN, CDR2 SYDVKM. The CDR3 reads CASSGGATYEQYF. Here the CDR3 DNA reads TGTGCCAGCAGTGGGGGGGCCACCTACGAGCAGTACTTC.

This clonotype has ten or more counts. The rearrangement uses TRBV3-1 and TRBJ2-7; maybe TRBD2 (5 bases). With 4 bases removed from V and 5 bases from J, the gap between germline ends came to 6 bases. Germline V gene data show CDR1 as LGHDT and CDR2 as YNNKEL (reference sequence). The CDR3 spans 11 residues. CDR3 DNA sequence: TGTGCCAGCAGCCGAGGGAACGAGCAGTACTTC. Its translation is CASSRGNEQYF.

This clonotype was detected once. This rearrangement joins TRBV29-1 to TRBJ2-7, with no clear D. The CDR3 is 13 residues long. Trimming shortened V by 4 bases and J by 1 base, and 11 bases separated the two germline ends. The germline V gene has CDR1 SQVTM and CDR2 ANQGSEA. The CDR3 spells CSVVAPLSYEQYF. CDR3 nucleotides: TGCAGCGTTGTCGCGCCGTTGTCCTACGAGCAGTACTTC.

V and J are TRBV20-1 and TRBJ1-6; TRBD1 is a possible D gene (5 bases). This CDR3 spans 16 amino acids. V lost 0 bases, J lost 5 bases, and 14 bases lay in between. Germline V lookup: CDR1 DFQATT, CDR2 SNEGSKA (reference sequence). CDR3 bases: TGCAGTGCTAGAGATCGGCGGGACGGGGATAATTCACCCCTCCACTTT. As protein: CSARDRRDGDNSPLHF.

V is TRBV29-1 and J is TRBJ2-3; maybe TRBD1 (6 bases). Trimming removed 7 bases from V and 1 base from J, with 18 bases in between. The length of the CDR3 is 15 residues. Germline V gene data show CDR1 as SQVTM and CDR2 as ANQGSEA. Here the CDR3 DNA reads TGCAGCGCCGCAAGTGGGACAAGCGGCACAGATACGCAGTATTTT. Translation: CSAASGTSGTDTQYF.

The chain has TRBV20-1 and TRBJ2-1; D not certain. CDR3 length equals 11 residues. Germline V gene data show CDR1 as DFQATT and CDR2 as SNEGSKA (reference sequence). CDR3 residues: CTVHNYNEQFF. DNA of the CDR3: TGCACGGTCCATAATTACAATGAGCAGTTCTTC.

The rearrangement joins TRBV29-1 to TRBJ2-7, with TRBD1 matching 9 bases. The V and J ends lost 6 bases and 2 bases, in that order; junction bases with no gene match: 5. There are 13 residues in the CDR3. In germline, CDR1 is SQVTM, CDR2 ANQGSEA. CDR3 in amino acids: CSVGTGRPYEQYF. CDR3 nucleotide sequence: TGCAGCGTGGGGACAGGGCGACCCTACGAGCAGTACTTC.

In its sample, this clonotype was seen a few times. An end of the junction differs from the germline gene, which may be a read error. J is TRBJ2-5 and V is TRBV20-1; D not certain. This CDR3 has 15 amino acids. Germline V gene sequence: CDR1 DFQATT, CDR2 SNEGSKA (reference sequence). CDR3 region: CSARGATGVWETQYF. CDR3 bases: TGCAGTGCCAGAGGCGCGACGGGCGTCTGGGAGACCCAGTACTTC.

The V and J genes are TRBV20-1 and TRBJ2-3, with D hard to call. CDR1 is DFQATT, CDR2 SNEGSKA, per germline (reference sequence). V lost 1 base, J lost 0 bases, and 8 bases lay in between. This CDR3 is built from 14 residues. CDR3 nucleotides: TGCAGTGCTAGAGTTGGAAGGAGCACAGATACGCAGTATTTT. Translated, it gives CSARVGRSTDTQYF.

There are a few counts of this clonotype. V gene TRBV7-9 combines with J gene TRBJ2-2, with TRBD1 identical over 10 bases. Germline loops: CDR1 SEHNR, CDR2 FQNEAQ (reference sequence). V was pared by 6 bases and J by 1 base, with 8 bases of the junction left unmatched. The CDR3 extends over 17 amino acids. Written as DNA, the CDR3 is TGTGCCAGCAGTGCCGGGACAGGGGCAAAGAACACCGGGGAGCTGTTTTTT. It is translated as CASSAGTGAKNTGELFF.

This clonotype was detected a few times. The chain recombines TRBV7-9 with TRBJ2-3, with 7 bases lining up with TRBD2. CDR3 length equals 15 residues. The germline gives CDR1 SEHNR, CDR2 FQNEAQ (reference sequence). The J segment lost 6 bases and the V segment lost 1 base, leaving 7 bases of the junction unmatched. The CDR3 region is CASSLVSGGRDTQYF. The CDR3 DNA reads TGTGCCAGCAGCTTAGTTTCCGGGGGGAGGGATACGCAGTATTTT.

The table lists this clonotype with a few counts. V and J are TRBV11-1 and TRBJ2-1; 8 bases are a match to TRBD2. The germline CDR1 and CDR2 sequences are SGHAT and FQDESV (reference sequence). CDR3 length: 14 residues. Germline trimming cut 4 bases from V and 4 bases from J; bases unmatched to any gene: 3. CDR3 protein: CASSSSSGYNEQFF. In DNA, the CDR3 is TGTGCCAGCAGCTCTTCTAGCGGGTACAATGAGCAGTTCTTC.

As regards this clonotype: Possible read error: a much larger clone is one base away. This chain connects TRBV7-2 to TRBJ2-3, with D hard to call. Germline CDR1 reads SGHTA; CDR2 reads FQGNSA. This CDR3 has 13 amino acids. This CDR3 reads CASSSSRSDAQYF. The CDR3 region has the DNA TGTGCCAGCAGCTCCAGTAGATCAGATGCGCAGTATTTT.

The chain uses TRBV6-6 and TRBJ2-2, with D unresolved. Trimming left V 3 bases short and J 2 bases short, with 10 bases between. The germline V gene has CDR1 MNHNY and CDR2 SVGAGI (reference sequence). CDR3 length: 15 residues. The CDR3 here is CASSYGLSNTGELFF. CDR3 nucleotides: TGTGCCAGCAGTTATGGTCTATCAAACACCGGGGAGCTGTTTTTT.